This T cell receptor beta chain was sequenced during a study of blood T cell repertoires in COVID-19. Study-wide background: Both acute and convalescent COVID-19 samples were obtained from the United States, Italy and Spain. PBMCs, B-cell-depleted T cells, or T cells were the source of the cDNA or gDNA that made up the material.

The CDR3 consists of 18 residues. J gave up 3 bases and V 5 bases, and 16 bases lay outside the gene matches. Germline V gene lookup returns CDR1 KGHSH and CDR2 LQKENI. Authors' analysis steps: Reference gene primer amplification in the assay estimated nucleated cell counts. Generated by immunoSEQ multiplex PCR, the TCRdb table keeps only in-frame clones and is missing some. The V and J calls and clone size are taken from that table; D and trimming were inferred from the DNA. This sample has 310,000 or so clones, with roughly 90% found just once. V is TRBV18 and J is TRBJ2-3; 8 bases align to TRBD1. The sequence derives from a woman aged 45-65 years with active or convalescent COVID-19. The specimen was peripheral blood. This CDR3 is CASSESFSRDRLTDTQYF. The DNA for the CDR3 is TGTGCCAGCTCAGAATCCTTTTCCCGGGACAGGCTAACAGATACGCAGTATTTT.